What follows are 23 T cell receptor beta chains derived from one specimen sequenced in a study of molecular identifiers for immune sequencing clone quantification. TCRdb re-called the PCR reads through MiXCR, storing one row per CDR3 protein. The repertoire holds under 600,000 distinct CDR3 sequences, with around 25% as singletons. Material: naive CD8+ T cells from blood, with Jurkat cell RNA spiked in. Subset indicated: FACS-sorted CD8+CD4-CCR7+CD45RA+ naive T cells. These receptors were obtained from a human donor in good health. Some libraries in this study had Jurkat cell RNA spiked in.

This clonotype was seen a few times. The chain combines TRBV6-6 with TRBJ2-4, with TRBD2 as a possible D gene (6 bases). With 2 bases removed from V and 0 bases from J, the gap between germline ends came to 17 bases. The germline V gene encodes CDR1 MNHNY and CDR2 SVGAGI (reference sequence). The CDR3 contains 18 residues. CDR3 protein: CASSYDPTRGIAKNIQYF. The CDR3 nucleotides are TGTGCCAGCAGTTACGACCCCACGCGGGGAATAGCCAAAAACATTCAGTACTTC.

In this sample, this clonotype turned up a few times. CDR3 sequence reads: CSAKGDVYEQYF. The CDR3 nucleotides are TGCAGTGCTAAGGGGGACGTGTACGAGCAGTACTTC. The chain joins TRBV20-1 to TRBJ2-7; possible D gene TRBD1, 6 bases. Germline CDR1 is DFQATT and CDR2 is SNEGSKA (reference sequence). The V gene lost 4 bases and the J gene lost 4 bases, with 11 bases spanning the gap. The length of the CDR3 is 12 residues.

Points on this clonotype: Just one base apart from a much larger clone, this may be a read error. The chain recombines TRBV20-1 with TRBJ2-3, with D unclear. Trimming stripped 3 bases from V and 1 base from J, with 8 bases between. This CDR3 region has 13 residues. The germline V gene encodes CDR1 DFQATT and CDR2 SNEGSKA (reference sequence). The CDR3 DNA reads TGCAGTGCTAGTTTGGTAGGCACAGATACGCAGTATTTT. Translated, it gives CSASLVGTDTQYF.

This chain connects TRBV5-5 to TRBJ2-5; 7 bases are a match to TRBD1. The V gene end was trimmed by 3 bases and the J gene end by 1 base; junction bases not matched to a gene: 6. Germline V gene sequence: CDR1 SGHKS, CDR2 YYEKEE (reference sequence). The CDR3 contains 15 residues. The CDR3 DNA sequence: TGTGCCAGCAGCTCTGGTTGGACAGGCCAAGAGACCCAGTACTTC. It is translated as CASSSGWTGQETQYF.

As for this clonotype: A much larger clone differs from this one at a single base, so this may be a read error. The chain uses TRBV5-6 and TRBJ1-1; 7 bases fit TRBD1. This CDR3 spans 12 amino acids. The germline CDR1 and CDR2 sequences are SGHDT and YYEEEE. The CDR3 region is CASGQENAEAFF. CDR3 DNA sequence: TGTGCCAGCGGACAGGAGAACGCTGAAGCTTTCTTT.

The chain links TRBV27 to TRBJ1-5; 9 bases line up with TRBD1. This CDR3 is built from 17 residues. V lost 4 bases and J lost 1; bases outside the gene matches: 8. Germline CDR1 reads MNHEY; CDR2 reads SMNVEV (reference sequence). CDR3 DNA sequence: TGTGCCAGCAGTTCCGGGACAGGGATGTGGAGCAATCAGCCCCAGCATTTT. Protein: CASSSGTGMWSNQPQHF.

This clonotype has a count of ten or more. CDR3 nucleotides: TGTGCCAGTACTCCACAGGGGCCCGGGGAGCTGTTTTTT. Translation: CASTPQGPGELFF. The chain employs TRBV19 and TRBJ2-2; 7 bases align to TRBD1. J gave up 6 bases and V 7 bases, and 5 bases lay outside the gene matches. This CDR3 is 13 amino acids long. CDR1 LNHDA and CDR2 SQIVND come from the germline V gene (reference sequence).

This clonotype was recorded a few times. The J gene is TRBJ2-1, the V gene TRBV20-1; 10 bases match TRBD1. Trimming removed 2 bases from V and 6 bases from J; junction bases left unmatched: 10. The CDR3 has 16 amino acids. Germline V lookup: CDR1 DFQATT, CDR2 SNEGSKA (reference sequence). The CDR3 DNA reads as TGCAGTGCTAGAAACATCGGGACAGGGGACCCCAATGAGCAGTTCTTC. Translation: CSARNIGTGDPNEQFF.

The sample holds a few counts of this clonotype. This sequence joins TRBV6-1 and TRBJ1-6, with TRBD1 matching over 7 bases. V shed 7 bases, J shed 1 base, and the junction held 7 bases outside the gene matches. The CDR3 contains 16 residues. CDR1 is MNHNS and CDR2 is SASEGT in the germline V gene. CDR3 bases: TGTGCCAGCAACCGCCGGGACAGTTCCTATAATTCACCCCTCCACTTT. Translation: CASNRRDSSYNSPLHF.

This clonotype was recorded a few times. The DNA for the CDR3 is TGTGCCAGCAGCTTAGGCGCGGGAGGGTTGACAGATACGCAGTATTTT. It translates to CASSLGAGGLTDTQYF. The rearrangement links TRBV7-3 to TRBJ2-3; 9 nucleotides agree with TRBD2. The CDR3 loop spans 16 amino acids. The V segment lost 2 bases and the J segment 3 bases; nucleotides outside the gene matches: 6. CDR1 is SGHTA and CDR2 is FQGTGA in the germline V gene. The full variable domain, in which reference TRBV7-3 and TRBJ2-3 provide the parts outside the CDR3, is GAGVSQTPSNKVTEKGKYVELRCDPISGHTALYWYRQSLGQGPEFLIYFQGTGAADDSGLPNDRFFAVRPEGSVSTLKIQRTERGDSAVYLCASSLGAGGLTDTQYFGPGTRLTVL.

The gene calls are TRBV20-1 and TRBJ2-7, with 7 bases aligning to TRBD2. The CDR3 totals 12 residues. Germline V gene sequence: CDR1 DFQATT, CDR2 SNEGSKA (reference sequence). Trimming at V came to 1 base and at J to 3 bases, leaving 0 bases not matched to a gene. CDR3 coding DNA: TGCAGTGCTAGAGTAGCGGGCTACGAGCAGTACTTC. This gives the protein CSARVAGYEQYF.

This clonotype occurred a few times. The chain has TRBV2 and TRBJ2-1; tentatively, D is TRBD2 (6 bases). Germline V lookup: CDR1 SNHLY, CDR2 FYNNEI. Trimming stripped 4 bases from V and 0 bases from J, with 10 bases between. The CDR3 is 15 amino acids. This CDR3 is CASSGDGSSYNEQFF. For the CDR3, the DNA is TGTGCCAGCAGTGGAGACGGGAGCTCCTACAATGAGCAGTTCTTC.

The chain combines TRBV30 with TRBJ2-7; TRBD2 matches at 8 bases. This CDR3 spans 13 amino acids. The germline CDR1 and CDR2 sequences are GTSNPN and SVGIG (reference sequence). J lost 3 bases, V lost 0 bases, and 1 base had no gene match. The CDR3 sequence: CAWSVGLGYEQYF. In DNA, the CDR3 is TGTGCCTGGAGTGTGGGACTAGGCTACGAGCAGTACTTC.

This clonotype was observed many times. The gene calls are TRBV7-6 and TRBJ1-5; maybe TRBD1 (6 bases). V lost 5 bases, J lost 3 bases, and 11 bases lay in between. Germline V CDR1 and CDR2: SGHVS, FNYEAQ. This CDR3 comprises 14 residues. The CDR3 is CASSRTANNQPQHF. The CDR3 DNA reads TGTGCCAGCAGCCGGACAGCCAACAATCAGCCCCAGCATTTT.

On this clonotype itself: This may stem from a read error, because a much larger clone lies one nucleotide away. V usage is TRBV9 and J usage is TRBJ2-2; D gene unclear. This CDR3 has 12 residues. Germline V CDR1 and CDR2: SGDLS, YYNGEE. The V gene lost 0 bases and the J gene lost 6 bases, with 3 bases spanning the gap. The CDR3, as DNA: TGTGCCAGCAGCGTAGACCCCGGGGAGCTGTTTTTT. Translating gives CASSVDPGELFF.

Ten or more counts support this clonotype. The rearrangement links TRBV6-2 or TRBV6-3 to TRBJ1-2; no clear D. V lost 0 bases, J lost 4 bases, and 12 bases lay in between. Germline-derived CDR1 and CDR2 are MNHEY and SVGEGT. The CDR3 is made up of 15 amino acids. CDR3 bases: TGTGCCAGCAGTTACTCGCTTCGACCCCGCTATGGCTACACCTTC. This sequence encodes CASSYSLRPRYGYTF.

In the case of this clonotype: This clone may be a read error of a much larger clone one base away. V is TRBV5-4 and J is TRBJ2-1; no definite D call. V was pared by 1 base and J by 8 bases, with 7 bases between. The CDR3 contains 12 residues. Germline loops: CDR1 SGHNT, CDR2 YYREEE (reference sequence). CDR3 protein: CASSLLTDEQFF. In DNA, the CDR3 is TGTGCCAGCAGCTTGCTAACCGATGAGCAGTTCTTC.

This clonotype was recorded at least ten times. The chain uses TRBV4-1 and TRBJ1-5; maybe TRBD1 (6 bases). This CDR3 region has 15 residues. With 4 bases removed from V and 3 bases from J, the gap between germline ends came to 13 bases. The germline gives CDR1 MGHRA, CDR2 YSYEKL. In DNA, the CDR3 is TGCGCCAGCAGCCCAAGATGGACAGACAATCAGCCCCAGCATTTT. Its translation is CASSPRWTDNQPQHF.

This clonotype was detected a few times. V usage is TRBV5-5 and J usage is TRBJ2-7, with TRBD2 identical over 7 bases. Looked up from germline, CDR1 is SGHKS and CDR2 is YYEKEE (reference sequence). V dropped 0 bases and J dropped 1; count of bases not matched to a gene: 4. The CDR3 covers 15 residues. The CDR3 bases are TGTGCCAGCAGCTTGGAGAGCGGGGAATCCTACGAGCAGTACTTC. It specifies CASSLESGESYEQYF.

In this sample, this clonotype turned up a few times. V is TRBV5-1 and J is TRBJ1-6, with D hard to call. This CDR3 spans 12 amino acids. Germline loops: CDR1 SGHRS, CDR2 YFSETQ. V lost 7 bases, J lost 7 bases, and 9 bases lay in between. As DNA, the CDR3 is TGCGCCAGCGAGCCCCTGAATTCACCCCTCCACTTT. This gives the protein CASEPLNSPLHF.

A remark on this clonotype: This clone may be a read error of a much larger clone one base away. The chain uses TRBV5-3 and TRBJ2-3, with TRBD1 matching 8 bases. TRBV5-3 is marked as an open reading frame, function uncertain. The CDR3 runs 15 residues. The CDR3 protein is CASSLGQDPTGTQYF. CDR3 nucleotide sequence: TGTGCCAGCAGCTTGGGACAGGACCCCACAGGTACGCAGTATTTT.

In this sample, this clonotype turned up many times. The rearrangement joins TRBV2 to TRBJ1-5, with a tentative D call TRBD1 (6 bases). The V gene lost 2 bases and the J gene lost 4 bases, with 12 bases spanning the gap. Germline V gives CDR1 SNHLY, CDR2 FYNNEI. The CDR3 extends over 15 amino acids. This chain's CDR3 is CASSEFRGANQPQHF. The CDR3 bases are TGTGCCAGCAGTGAATTCCGGGGGGCGAATCAGCCCCAGCATTTT.

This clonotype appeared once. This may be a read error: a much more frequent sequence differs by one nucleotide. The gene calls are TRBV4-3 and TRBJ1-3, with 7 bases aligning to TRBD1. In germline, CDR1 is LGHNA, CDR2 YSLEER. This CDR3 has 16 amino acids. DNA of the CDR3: TGCGTCAGCAGCCAAGGAGGGGGCTACTCTGGAAACACCATATATTTT. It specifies CVSSQGGGYSGNTIYF.